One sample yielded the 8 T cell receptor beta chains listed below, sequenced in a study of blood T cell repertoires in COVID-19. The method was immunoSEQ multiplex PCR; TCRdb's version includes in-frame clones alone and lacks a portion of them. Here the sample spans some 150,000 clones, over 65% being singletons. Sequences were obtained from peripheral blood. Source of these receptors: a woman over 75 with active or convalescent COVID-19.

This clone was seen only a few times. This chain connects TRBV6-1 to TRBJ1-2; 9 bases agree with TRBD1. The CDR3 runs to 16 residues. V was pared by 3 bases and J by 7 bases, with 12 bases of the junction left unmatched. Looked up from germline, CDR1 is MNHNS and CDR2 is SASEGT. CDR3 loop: CASSEFTRDRAGGYTF. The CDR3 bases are TGTGCCAGCAGTGAGTTCACAAGGGACAGGGCCGGTGGCTACACCTTC.

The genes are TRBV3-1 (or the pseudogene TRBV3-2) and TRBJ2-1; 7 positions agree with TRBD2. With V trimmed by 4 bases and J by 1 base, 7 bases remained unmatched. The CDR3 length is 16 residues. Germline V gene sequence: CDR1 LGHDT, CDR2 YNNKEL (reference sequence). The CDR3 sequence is CASSPQAGRSYNEQFF. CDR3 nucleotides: TGTGCCAGCAGCCCTCAAGCGGGGAGGTCCTACAATGAGCAGTTCTTC.

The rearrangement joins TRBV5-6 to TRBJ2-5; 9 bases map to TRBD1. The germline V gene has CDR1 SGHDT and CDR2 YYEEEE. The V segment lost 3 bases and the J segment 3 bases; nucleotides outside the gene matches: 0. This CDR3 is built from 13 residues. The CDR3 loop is CASSWDREETQYF. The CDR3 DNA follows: TGTGCCAGCAGCTGGGACAGGGAAGAGACCCAGTACTTC.

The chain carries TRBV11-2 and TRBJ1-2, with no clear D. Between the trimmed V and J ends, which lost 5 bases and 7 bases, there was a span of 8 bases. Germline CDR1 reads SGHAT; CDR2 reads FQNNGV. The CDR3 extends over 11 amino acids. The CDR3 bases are TGTGCCAGCAGCACTATCGGTGGCTACACCTTC. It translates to CASSTIGGYTF. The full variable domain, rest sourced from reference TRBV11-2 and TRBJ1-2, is EAGVAQSPRYKIIEKRQSVAFWCNPISGHATLYWYQQILGQGPKLLIQFQNNGVVDDSQLPKDRFSAERLKGVDSTLKIQPAKLEDSAVYLCASSTIGGYTFGSGTRLTVV.

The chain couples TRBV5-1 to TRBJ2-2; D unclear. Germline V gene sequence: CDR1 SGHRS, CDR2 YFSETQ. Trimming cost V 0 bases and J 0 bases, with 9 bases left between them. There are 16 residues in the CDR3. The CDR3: CASSLAFTANTGELFF. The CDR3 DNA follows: TGCGCCAGCAGCTTGGCCTTTACAGCGAACACCGGGGAGCTGTTTTTT.

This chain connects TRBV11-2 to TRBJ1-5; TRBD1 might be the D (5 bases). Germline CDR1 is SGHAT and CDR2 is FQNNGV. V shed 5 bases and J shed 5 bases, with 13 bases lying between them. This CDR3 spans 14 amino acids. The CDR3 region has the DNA TGTGCCAGCAGCCCCGGGGGTAGGGATCAGCCCCAGCATTTT. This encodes CASSPGGRDQPQHF.

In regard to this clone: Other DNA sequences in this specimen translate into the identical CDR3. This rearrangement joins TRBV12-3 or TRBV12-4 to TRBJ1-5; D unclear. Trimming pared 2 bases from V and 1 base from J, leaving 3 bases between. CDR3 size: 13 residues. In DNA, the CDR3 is TGTGCCAGCAGTTTACAGAGCAATCAGCCCCAGCATTTT. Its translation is CASSLQSNQPQHF.

CDR3 sequence: CASSPGQGSGELFF. CDR3 nucleotides: TGCGCCAGCAGCCCGGGACAGGGGTCCGGGGAGCTGTTTTTT. This sequence joins TRBV5-1 and TRBJ2-2, with 10 bases lining up with TRBD1. The V segment lost 4 bases and the J segment 6 bases; nucleotides outside the gene matches: 3. CDR1 is SGHRS, CDR2 YFSETQ, per germline. The CDR3 length is 14 residues.